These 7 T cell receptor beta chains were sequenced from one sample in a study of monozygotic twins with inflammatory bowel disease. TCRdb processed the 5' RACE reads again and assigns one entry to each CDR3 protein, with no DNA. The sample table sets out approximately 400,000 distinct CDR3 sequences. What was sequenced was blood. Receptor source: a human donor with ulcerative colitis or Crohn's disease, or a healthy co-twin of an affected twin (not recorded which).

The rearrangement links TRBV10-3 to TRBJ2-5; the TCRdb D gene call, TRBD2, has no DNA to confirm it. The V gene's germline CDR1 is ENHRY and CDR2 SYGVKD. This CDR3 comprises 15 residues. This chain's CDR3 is CASASGTSLQETQYF.

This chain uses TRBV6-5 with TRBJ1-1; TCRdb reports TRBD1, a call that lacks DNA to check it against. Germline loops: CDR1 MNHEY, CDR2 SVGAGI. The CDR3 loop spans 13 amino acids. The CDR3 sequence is CVVEGRKNTEAFF.

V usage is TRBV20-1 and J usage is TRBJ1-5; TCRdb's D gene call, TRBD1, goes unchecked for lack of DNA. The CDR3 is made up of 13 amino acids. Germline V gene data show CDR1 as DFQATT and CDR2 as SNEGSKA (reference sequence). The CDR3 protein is CSATGGIGQPQHF.

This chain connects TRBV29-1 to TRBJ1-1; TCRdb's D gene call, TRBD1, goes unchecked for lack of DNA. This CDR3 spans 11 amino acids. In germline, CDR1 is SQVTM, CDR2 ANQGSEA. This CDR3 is CSGTKQGEAFF.

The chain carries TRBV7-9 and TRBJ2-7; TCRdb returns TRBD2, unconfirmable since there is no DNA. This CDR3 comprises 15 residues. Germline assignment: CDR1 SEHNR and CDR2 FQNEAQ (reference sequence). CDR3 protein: CASSGLAGDLYEQYF.

The CDR3: CAWTSGTHDTQYF. This chain connects TRBV30 to TRBJ2-3; TCRdb designates TRBD2, a call that cannot be tested without DNA. In germline, CDR1 is GTSNPN, CDR2 SVGIG (reference sequence). The CDR3 is 13 amino acids.

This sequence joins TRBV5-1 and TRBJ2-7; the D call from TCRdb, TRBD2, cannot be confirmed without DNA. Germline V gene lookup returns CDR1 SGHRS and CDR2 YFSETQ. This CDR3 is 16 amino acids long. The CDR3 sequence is CASSLGGSQAPYEQYF.